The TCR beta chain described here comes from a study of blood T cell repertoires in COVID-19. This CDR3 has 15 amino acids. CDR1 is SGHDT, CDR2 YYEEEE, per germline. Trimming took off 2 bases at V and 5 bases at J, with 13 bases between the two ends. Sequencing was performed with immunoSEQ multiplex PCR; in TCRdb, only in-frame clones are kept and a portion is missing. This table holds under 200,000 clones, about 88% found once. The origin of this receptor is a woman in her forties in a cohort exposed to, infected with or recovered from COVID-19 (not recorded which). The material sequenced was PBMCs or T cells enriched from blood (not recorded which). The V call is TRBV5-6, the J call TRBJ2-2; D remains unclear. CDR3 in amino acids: CASSLYVTVTGELFF. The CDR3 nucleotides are TGTGCCAGCAGCTTATACGTTACAGTAACCGGGGAGCTGTTTTTT.